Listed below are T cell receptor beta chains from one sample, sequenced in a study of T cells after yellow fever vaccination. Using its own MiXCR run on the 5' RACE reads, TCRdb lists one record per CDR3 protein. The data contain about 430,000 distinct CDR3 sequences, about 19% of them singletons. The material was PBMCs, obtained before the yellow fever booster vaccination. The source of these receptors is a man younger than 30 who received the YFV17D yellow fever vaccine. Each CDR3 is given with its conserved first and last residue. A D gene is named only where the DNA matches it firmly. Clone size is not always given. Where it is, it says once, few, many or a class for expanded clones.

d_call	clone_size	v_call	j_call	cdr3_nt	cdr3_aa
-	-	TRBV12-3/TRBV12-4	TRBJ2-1	TGTGCCAGCAGCCCCTCCGGGGGGCATGAGCAGTTCTTC	CASSPSGGHEQFF
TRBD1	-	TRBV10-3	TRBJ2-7	TGTGCCACCTCGGACAGGGCCAGCTCCTACGAGCAGTACTTC	CATSDRASSYEQYF
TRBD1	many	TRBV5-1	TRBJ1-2	TGCGCCAGCAGCGTGACAGGGGACTATGGCTACACCTTC	CASSVTGDYGYTF
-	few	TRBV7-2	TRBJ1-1	TGTGCCAGCAGCTCAGGACCAGAGAACACTGAAGCTTTCTTT	CASSSGPENTEAFF
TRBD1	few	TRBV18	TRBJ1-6	TGTGCCAGCTCACCGACGGGACAGCCGAATTCACCCCTCCACTTT	CASSPTGQPNSPLHF
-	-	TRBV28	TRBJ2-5	TGTGCCAGCCGAAGAAGGGCGTTGGAAGAGACCCAGTACTTC	CASRRRALEETQYF
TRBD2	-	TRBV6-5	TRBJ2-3	TGTGCCAGCAGTTACCAGGTGCCTAGCGGGTTGAGGTTGTTCGATTTAGATACGCAGTATTTT	CASSYQVPSGLRLFDLDTQYF
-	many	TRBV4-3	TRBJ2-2	TGCGCCAGCAGCCAAGATCTTAGGCGGTACATCGGGGAGCTGTTTTTT	CASSQDLRRYIGELFF
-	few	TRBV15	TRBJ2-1	TGTGCCACCAGCAGAGGACCCAGCTCTGAGCAGTTCTTC	CATSRGPSSEQFF
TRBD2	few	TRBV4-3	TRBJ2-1	TGCGCCAGCAGCCAAGATCCTAGCGGAACCTACAATGAGCAGTTCTTC	CASSQDPSGTYNEQFF
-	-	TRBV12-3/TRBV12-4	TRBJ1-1	TGTGCCAGCAGTTTAGCACTAGGACCTCAAACGGGCACTGAAGCTTTCTTT	CASSLALGPQTGTEAFF
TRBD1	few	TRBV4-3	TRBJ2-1	TGCGCCAGCAGCCAAGATCCCAGGGGGTCTGGGAATGAGCAGTTCTTC	CASSQDPRGSGNEQFF
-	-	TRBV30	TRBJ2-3	TGTGCCTGGAAGCCGACCCCTGCAGATACGCAGTATTTT	CAWKPTPADTQYF
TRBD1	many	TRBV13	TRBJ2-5	TGTGCCAGCACGTACAGGGGTCAAGAGACCCAGTACTTC	CASTYRGQETQYF